Each of the 26 T cell receptor beta chains below was sequenced from the same sample in a study of CXCR3-negative and CXCR3-positive naive CD8 T cells. Study observations and caveats: TRB CDR3 hydrophobicity was greater in CXCR3-positive naive cells than in CXCR3-negative naive cells.

These receptors' antigens are unknown. The study made its TRB cDNA libraries by 5' RACE, adding UMI labels. For each CDR3 protein, TCRdb gives one entry from its re-call of the 5' RACE reads, without DNA. Its table records under 150,000 distinct CDR3 sequences. The sample was naive CXCR3+ CD8+ T cells from blood. Subset indicated: CD45RO-CCR7+CD27+CD95- naive CD8+ T cells expressing CXCR3 (TNR3+). All receptors derive from a human donor in good health. Some clones in this sample may be carry-over from other donors' samples.

The V call is TRBV7-2, the J call TRBJ1-6; there is no DNA to check the TCRdb D call of TRBD1. The CDR3 totals 11 residues. The germline V gene encodes CDR1 SGHTA and CDR2 FQGNSA. CDR3: CASSSEGPLHF.

The chain uses TRBV5-1 and TRBJ2-2; TCRdb's D call of TRBD2 is untestable without DNA. The CDR3 runs 14 residues. Germline loops: CDR1 SGHRS, CDR2 YFSETQ. The CDR3 here is CASSLAGATGELFF.

The chain employs TRBV28 and TRBJ2-3; the TRBD2 assignment by TCRdb is unverifiable without DNA. The CDR3 runs to 17 residues. CDR1 is MDHEN, CDR2 SYDVKM, per germline. CDR3 protein: CASTLIGASEITDTQYF.

The chain is built from TRBV21-1 and TRBJ2-5; TCRdb's D call, TRBD1, is unchecked because there is no DNA. TRBV21-1 is deemed a pseudogene. There are 20 residues in the CDR3. CDR3 sequence: CASSKSRTGFFGSRQETQYF.

The chain couples TRBV7-9 to TRBJ2-5; TCRdb selects TRBD2, and the lack of DNA leaves this call unchecked. The CDR3 loop spans 16 amino acids. Germline CDR1 is SEHNR and CDR2 is FQNEAQ (reference sequence). The CDR3 protein is CASSSTSGGSGETQYF.

The chain employs TRBV7-3 and TRBJ2-1; TCRdb names TRBD1, which stays unverified in the absence of DNA. Germline lookup yields CDR1 SGHTA and CDR2 FQGTGA. The length of the CDR3 is 15 residues. The CDR3 here is CASSSAGQGVGEQFF.

The chain carries TRBV7-2 and TRBJ1-1. The CDR3 consists of 14 residues. CDR1 and CDR2 (germline): SGHTA, FQGNSA. This CDR3 reads CASTLPGLNTEAFF.

The rearrangement uses TRBV29-1 and TRBJ1-1; the TRBD1 assignment by TCRdb is unverifiable without DNA. CDR3 length equals 12 residues. Germline V gene lookup returns CDR1 SQVTM and CDR2 ANQGSEA. The CDR3 is CSVPWGDTEAFF.

The chain recombines TRBV29-1 with TRBJ2-2; TCRdb picks TRBD2, but there is no DNA to check that call. This CDR3 contains 12 residues. CDR1 is SQVTM, CDR2 ANQGSEA, per germline. This CDR3 reads CSGVSGPGELFF.

The V call is TRBV28, the J call TRBJ2-5; absent DNA, TCRdb's TRBD2 call cannot be checked. The CDR3 length is 15 residues. Germline V gene lookup returns CDR1 MDHEN and CDR2 SYDVKM. The CDR3 sequence is CASTSGVSSQETQYF.

V usage is TRBV7-2 and J usage is TRBJ2-2; TCRdb picks TRBD1, but there is no DNA to check that call. The CDR3 loop spans 14 amino acids. Germline assignment: CDR1 SGHTA and CDR2 FQGNSA. This CDR3 is CASSLGRGTGELFF.

The chain uses TRBV6-5 and TRBJ2-1. CDR3 length: 14 amino acids. The germline CDR1 and CDR2 sequences are MNHEY and SVGAGI. CDR3 region: CASSLLWGDNEQFF.

The chain uses TRBV6-5 and TRBJ1-1. The germline V gene has CDR1 MNHEY and CDR2 SVGAGI. CDR3 size: 12 residues. CDR3 region: CASSRWNTEAFF.

V usage is TRBV7-2 and J usage is TRBJ1-1. The CDR3 extends over 13 amino acids. Looked up from germline, CDR1 is SGHTA and CDR2 is FQGNSA. The CDR3 protein is CASSRDRSTEAFF. The variable domain in full, with the rest retrieved from reference TRBV7-2 and TRBJ1-1, is GAGVSQSPSNKVTEKGKDVELRCDPISGHTALYWYRQSLGQGLEFLIYFQGNSAPDKSGLPSDRFSAERTGGSVSTLTIQRTQQEDSAVYLCASSRDRSTEAFFGQGTRLTVV.

CDR3 residues: CASSPPGQTYNEQFF. The chain joins TRBV12-3 or TRBV12-4 to TRBJ2-1; TCRdb indicates TRBD1, and absent DNA this call remains unverified. The CDR3 contains 15 residues.

The chain combines TRBV7-9 with TRBJ2-1. This CDR3 contains 16 residues. The V gene's germline CDR1 is SEHNR and CDR2 FQNEAQ (reference sequence). The CDR3 here is CASIILFKGSYNEQFF. The full variable domain, completed using reference TRBV7-9 and TRBJ2-1, is DTGVSQNPRHKITKRGQNVTFRCDPISEHNRLYWYRQTLGQGPEFLTYFQNEAQLEKSRLLSDRFSAERPKGSFSTLEIQRTEQGDSAMYLCASIILFKGSYNEQFFGPGTRLTVL.

The chain recombines TRBV29-1 with TRBJ2-7; TCRdb proposes TRBD2, but this gene call is untestable without DNA. The CDR3 is 13 residues long. Germline assignment: CDR1 SQVTM and CDR2 ANQGSEA. CDR3 region: CSVDLAGGYEQYF.

This sequence joins TRBV3-1 and TRBJ2-7. CDR1 is LGHDT and CDR2 is YNNKEL in the germline V gene (reference sequence). CDR3 length: 12 amino acids. CDR3 amino acids: CASSQSIYEQYF.

This sequence joins TRBV7-6 and TRBJ1-1; the D gene TCRdb calls, TRBD1, cannot be checked with no DNA. The CDR3 is made up of 14 amino acids. CDR1 and CDR2 from the germline V gene are SGHVS and FNYEAQ. The CDR3 loop reads CASSFSQGGAEAFF.

The gene calls are TRBV7-8 and TRBJ2-7; TCRdb designates TRBD1, a call that cannot be tested without DNA. CDR1 SGHVS and CDR2 FQNEAQ come from the germline V gene. The length of the CDR3 is 14 residues. The CDR3 here is CASSLWTGGQEQYF.

This chain links TRBV29-1 with TRBJ1-1. The CDR3 covers 11 residues. In germline, CDR1 is SQVTM, CDR2 ANQGSEA. The CDR3 protein is CSVEFHTEAFF. Variable domain in full (rest from reference TRBV29-1 and TRBJ1-1): SAVISQKPSRDICQRGTSLTIQCQVDSQVTMMFWYRQQPGQSLTLIATANQGSEATYESGFVIDKFPISRPNLTFSTLTVSNMSPEDSSIYLCSVEFHTEAFFGQGTRLTVV.

The chain uses TRBV28 and TRBJ2-1; TCRdb lists TRBD2, though no DNA is available to test this call. The germline V gene encodes CDR1 MDHEN and CDR2 SYDVKM. The CDR3 extends over 19 amino acids. CDR3 amino acids: CASSFDLGLAGGNRDEQFF.

The chain carries TRBV29-1 and TRBJ1-1; absent DNA, TCRdb's TRBD1 call cannot be checked. Germline V gives CDR1 SQVTM, CDR2 ANQGSEA. There are 12 residues in the CDR3. CDR3 sequence reads: CSAGTGNTEAFF.

This chain uses TRBV30 with TRBJ2-3. The CDR3 spans 12 residues. CDR1 and CDR2 from the germline V gene are GTSNPN and SVGIG (reference sequence). The CDR3 region is CAWSVSTDTQYF. Based on the CDR3 plus reference TRBV30 and TRBJ2-3, the full variable domain is SQTIHQWPATLVQPVGSPLSLECTVEGTSNPNLYWYRQAAGRGLQLLFYSVGIGQISSEVPQNLSASRPQDRQFILSSKKLLLSDSGFYLCAWSVSTDTQYFGPGTRLTVL.

The chain couples TRBV10-1 to TRBJ1-1. This CDR3 region has 13 residues. CDR1 is WNHNN and CDR2 is SYGVQD in the germline V gene (reference sequence). CDR3 residues: CASRPTGNTEAFF.

The chain combines TRBV4-1 with TRBJ2-5; there is no DNA to check the TCRdb D call of TRBD2. CDR1 and CDR2 (germline): MGHRA, YSYEKL. CDR3 length equals 14 residues. CDR3 residues: CASSPTGLFGTQYF.